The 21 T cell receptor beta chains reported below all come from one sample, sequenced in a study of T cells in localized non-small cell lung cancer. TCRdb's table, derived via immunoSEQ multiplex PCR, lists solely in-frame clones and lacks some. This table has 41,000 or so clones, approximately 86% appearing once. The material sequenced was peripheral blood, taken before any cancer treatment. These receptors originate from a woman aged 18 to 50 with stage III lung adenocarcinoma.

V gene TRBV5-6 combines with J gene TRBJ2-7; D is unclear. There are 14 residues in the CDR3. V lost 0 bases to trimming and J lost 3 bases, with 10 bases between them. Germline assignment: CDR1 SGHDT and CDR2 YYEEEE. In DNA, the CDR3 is TGTGCCAGCAGCTTGGCGAGCGAGATCTACGAGCAGTACTTC. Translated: CASSLASEIYEQYF.

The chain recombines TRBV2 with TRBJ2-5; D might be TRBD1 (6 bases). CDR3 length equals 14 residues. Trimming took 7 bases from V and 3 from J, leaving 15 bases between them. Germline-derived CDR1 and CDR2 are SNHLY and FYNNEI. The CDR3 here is CASNRQGTKETQYF. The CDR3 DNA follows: TGTGCCAGCAACCGGCAGGGGACCAAAGAGACCCAGTACTTC.

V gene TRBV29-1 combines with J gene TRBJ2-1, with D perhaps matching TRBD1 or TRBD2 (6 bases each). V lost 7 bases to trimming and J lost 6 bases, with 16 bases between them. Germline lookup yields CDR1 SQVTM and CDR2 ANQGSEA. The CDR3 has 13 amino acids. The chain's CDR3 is CSAGGYGGNEQFF. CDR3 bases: TGCAGCGCCGGGGGCTATGGGGGCAATGAGCAGTTCTTC.

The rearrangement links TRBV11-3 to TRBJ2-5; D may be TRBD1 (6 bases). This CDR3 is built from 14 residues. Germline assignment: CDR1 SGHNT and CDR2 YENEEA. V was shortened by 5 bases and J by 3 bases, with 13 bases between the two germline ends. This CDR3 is CASSQGGLKETQYF. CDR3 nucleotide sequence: TGTGCCAGCAGCCAAGGGGGATTAAAAGAGACCCAGTACTTC.

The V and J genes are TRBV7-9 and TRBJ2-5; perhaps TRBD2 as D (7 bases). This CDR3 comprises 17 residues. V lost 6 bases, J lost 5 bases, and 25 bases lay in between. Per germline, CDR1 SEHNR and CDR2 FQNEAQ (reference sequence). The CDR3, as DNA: TGTGCCAGCAGACCAGAGGGGGGGCCCCCCGCTAGGGAGACCCAGTACTTC. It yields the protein CASRPEGGPPARETQYF.

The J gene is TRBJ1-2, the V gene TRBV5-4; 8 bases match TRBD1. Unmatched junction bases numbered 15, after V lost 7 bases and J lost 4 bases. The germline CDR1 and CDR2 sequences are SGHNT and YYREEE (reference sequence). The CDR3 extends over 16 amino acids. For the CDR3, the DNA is TGTGCCAGCCAGTCGGGACAGGCCACTCACTTCTATGGCTACACCTTC. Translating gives CASQSGQATHFYGYTF. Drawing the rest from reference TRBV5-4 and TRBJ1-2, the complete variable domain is ETGVTQSPTHLIKTRGQQVTLRCSSQSGHNTVSWYQQALGQGPQFIFQYYREEENGRGNFPPRFSGLQFPNYSSELNVNALELDDSALYLCASQSGQATHFYGYTFGSGTRLTVV.

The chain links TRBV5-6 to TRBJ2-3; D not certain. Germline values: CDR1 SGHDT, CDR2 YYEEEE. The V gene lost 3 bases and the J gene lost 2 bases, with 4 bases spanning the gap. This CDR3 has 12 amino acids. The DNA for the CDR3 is TGTGCCAGCAGCTCTCCCACAGATACGCAGTATTTT. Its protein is CASSSPTDTQYF.

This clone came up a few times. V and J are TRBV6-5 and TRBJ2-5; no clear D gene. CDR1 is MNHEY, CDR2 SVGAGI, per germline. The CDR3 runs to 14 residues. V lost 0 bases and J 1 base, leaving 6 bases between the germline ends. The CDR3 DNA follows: TGTGCCAGCAGTTACTCGGCTAGCCAAGAGACCCAGTACTTC. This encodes CASSYSASQETQYF.

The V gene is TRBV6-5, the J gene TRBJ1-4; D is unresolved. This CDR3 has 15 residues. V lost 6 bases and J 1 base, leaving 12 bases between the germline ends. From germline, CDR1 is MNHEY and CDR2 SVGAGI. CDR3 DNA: TGTGCCAGCAGCATACGTAGAGGAACTAATGAAAAACTGTTTTTT. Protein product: CASSIRRGTNEKLFF.

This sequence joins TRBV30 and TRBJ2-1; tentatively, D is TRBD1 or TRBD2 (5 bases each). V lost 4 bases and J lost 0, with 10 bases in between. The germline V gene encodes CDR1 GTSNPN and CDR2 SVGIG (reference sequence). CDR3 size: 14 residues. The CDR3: CAWNRGVSYNEQFF. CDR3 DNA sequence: TGTGCCTGGAATAGAGGGGTCTCCTACAATGAGCAGTTCTTC.

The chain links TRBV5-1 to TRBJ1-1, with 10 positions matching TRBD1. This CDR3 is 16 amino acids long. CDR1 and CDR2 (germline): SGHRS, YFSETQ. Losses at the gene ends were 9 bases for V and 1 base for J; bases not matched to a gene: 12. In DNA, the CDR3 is TGCGCCACCACGCCTAGGGGACAGGGGACGAACACTGAAGCTTTCTTT. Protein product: CATTPRGQGTNTEAFF.

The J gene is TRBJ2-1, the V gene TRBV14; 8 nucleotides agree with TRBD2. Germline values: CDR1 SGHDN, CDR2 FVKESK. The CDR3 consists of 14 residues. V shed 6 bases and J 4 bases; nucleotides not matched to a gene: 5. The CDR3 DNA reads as TGTGCCAGCAGTCCGGGGGGGAGGTACAATGAGCAGTTCTTC. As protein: CASSPGGRYNEQFF. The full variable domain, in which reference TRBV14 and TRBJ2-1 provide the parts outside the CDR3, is EAGVTQFPSHSVIEKGQTVTLRCDPISGHDNLYWYRRVMGKEIKFLLHFVKESKQDESGMPNNRFLAERTGGTYSTLKVQPAELEDSGVYFCASSPGGRYNEQFFGPGTRLTVL.

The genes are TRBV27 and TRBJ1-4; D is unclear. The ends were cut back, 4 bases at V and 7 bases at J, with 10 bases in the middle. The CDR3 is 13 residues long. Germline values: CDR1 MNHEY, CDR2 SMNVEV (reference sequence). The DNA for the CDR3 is TGTGCCAGCAGTTCTACTTACCCTGAAAAACTGTTTTTT. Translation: CASSSTYPEKLFF.

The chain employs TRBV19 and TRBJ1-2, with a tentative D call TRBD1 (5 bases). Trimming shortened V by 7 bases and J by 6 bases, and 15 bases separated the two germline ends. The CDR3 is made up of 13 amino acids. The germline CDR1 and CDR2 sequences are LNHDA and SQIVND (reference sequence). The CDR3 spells CASNTPGTNGYTF. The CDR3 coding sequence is TGTGCCAGTAATACCCCCGGGACGAATGGCTACACCTTC.

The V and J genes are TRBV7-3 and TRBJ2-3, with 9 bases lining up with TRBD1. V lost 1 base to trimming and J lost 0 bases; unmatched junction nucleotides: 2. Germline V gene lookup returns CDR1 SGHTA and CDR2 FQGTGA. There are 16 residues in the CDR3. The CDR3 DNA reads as TGTGCCAGCAGCTTAATGACAGGGGGAAGCACAGATACGCAGTATTTT. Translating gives CASSLMTGGSTDTQYF. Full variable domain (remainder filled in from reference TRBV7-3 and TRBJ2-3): GAGVSQTPSNKVTEKGKYVELRCDPISGHTALYWYRQSLGQGPEFLIYFQGTGAADDSGLPNDRFFAVRPEGSVSTLKIQRTERGDSAVYLCASSLMTGGSTDTQYFGPGTRLTVL.

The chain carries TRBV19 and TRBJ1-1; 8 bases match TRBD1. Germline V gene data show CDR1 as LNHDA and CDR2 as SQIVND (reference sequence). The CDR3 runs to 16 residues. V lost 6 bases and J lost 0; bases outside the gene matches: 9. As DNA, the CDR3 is TGTGCCAGTAGCAACCCCCGGGACAGGTTGAACACTGAAGCTTTCTTT. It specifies CASSNPRDRLNTEAFF.

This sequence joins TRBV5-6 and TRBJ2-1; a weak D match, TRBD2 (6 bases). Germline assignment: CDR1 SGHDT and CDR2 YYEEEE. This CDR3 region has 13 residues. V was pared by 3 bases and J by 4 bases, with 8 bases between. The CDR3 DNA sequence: TGTGCCAGCAGCTCGGGGGTTTACAATGAGCAGTTCTTC. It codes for CASSSGVYNEQFF.

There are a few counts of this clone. In nucleotides, the CDR3 is TGTGCCAGCAGTTTAGGGGCAGGGCCGCGACCTAACAATCAGCCCCAGCATTTT. Amino acid sequence: CASSLGAGPRPNNQPQHF. The chain links TRBV27 to TRBJ1-5; D may be TRBD1 (5 bases). Deletions cut 2 bases from V and 3 bases from J, with 20 bases between. Germline values: CDR1 MNHEY, CDR2 SMNVEV (reference sequence). This CDR3 region has 18 residues.

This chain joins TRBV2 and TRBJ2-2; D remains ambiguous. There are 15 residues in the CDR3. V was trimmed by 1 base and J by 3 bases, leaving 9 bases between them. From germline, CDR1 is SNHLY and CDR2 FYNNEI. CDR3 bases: TGTGCCAGCAGTGAAGGGGGTAGCTACACCGGGGAGCTGTTTTTT. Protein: CASSEGGSYTGELFF.

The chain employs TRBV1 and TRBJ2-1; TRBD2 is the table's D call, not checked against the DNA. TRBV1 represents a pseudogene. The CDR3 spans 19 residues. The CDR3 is CTSSQVSISGGAFYNEQFF. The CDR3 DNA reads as TGCACCAGCAGCCAAGTTAGTATTAGCGGGGGGGCCTTTTACAATGAGCAGTTCTTC.

DNA for the CDR3: TGTGCCAGCAGTGAGAGTGTATCGAGTAATGAAAAACTGTTTTTT. Residues: CASSESVSSNEKLFF. The rearrangement joins TRBV6-1 to TRBJ1-4; D unresolved. V lost 3 bases and J lost 4, with 12 bases in between. CDR1 and CDR2 from the germline V gene are MNHNS and SASEGT. The CDR3 has 15 amino acids.